These 11 T cell receptor beta chains originate from one sample sequenced in a study of cytomegalovirus exposure and HLA in healthy donors. Use of 60 Vbeta and 13 Jbeta primers characterized the PCR. Assay used: immunoSEQ multiplex PCR; TCRdb lists only in-frame clones, some missing. Of around 130,000 clones listed, 76% are singletons. The sequenced sample was PBMCs. All receptors come from a man in his forties in good health and CMV-seronegative.

To note about this clone: At one end, the junction sequence differs from germline, possibly due to a read error. The rearrangement links TRBV6-8 to TRBJ2-2; a weak D match, TRBD2 (6 bases). The CDR3 is made up of 14 amino acids. CDR1 is MNHGY, CDR2 SAAAGT, per germline. The CDR3 reads CASSWPGDTRELFF. The DNA of the CDR3 is TGTGCCAGCAGTTGGCCGGGAGACACCAGGGAGCTGTTTTTT.

This sequence joins TRBV28 and TRBJ2-7; 8 nucleotides align to TRBD1. This CDR3 contains 14 residues. Germline-derived CDR1 and CDR2 are MDHEN and SYDVKM. With V trimmed by 3 bases and J by 2 bases, 3 bases remained unmatched. The CDR3 nucleotides are TGTGCCAGCAGTTTCAGGGGGCCTACCTACGAGCAGTACTTC. Its protein product is CASSFRGPTYEQYF.

J is TRBJ2-1 and V is TRBV14, with D maybe TRBD2 (6 bases). CDR1 is SGHDN and CDR2 is FVKESK in the germline V gene. CDR3 length equals 13 residues. V was trimmed by 4 bases and J by 8 bases, leaving 12 bases between them. CDR3 nucleotide sequence: TGTGCCAGCAGCCTGGGGCGGGGAGATGAGCAGTTCTTC. It translates to CASSLGRGDEQFF.

This chain uses TRBV18 with TRBJ2-5; D is possibly TRBD1 (5 bases). V lost 3 bases, J lost 5 bases, and 10 bases lay in between. Germline V lookup: CDR1 KGHSH, CDR2 LQKENI. This CDR3 is built from 13 residues. The CDR3 here is CASSPPGWETQYF. The CDR3, as DNA: TGTGCCAGCTCACCGCCAGGGTGGGAGACCCAGTACTTC.

This clone was observed a few times. The chain carries TRBV7-2 and TRBJ2-3, with TRBD2 as a possible D gene (6 bases). CDR1 SGHTA and CDR2 FQGNSA come from the germline V gene. V lost 5 bases and J 2 bases, leaving 17 bases between the germline ends. There are 16 residues in the CDR3. The CDR3 region has the DNA TGTGCCAGCAGCCCCCACGGGAGCCTACCCACAGATACGCAGTATTTT. It encodes CASSPHGSLPTDTQYF.

J is TRBJ1-2 and V is TRBV10-3; D not certain. The germline gives CDR1 ENHRY, CDR2 SYGVKD. Trimming removed 10 bases at V and 7 bases at J, with 10 bases between. This CDR3 comprises 10 residues. The CDR3, as DNA: TGTGCCACTCTCCGAGTTGGCTACACCTTC. It translates to CATLRVGYTF.

V is TRBV4-1 and J is TRBJ2-1, with 7 nucleotides matching TRBD2. Germline lookup yields CDR1 MGHRA and CDR2 YSYEKL. V was clipped by 0 bases and J by 6 bases; unmatched bases: 5. The CDR3 covers 15 residues. The CDR3: CASSQDRTSFNEQFF. DNA for the CDR3: TGCGCCAGCAGCCAAGATCGGACTAGTTTCAATGAGCAGTTCTTC.

This chain uses TRBV11-2 with TRBJ1-1; TRBD1 matches at 8 bases. Germline values: CDR1 SGHAT, CDR2 FQNNGV. The CDR3 has 15 residues. The V and J ends lost 5 bases and 1 base, in that order; junction bases with no gene match: 6. The CDR3 sequence: CASSPRTGRNTEAFF. The CDR3 nucleotides read TGTGCCAGCAGCCCTCGGACAGGGAGGAACACTGAAGCTTTCTTT.

The chain links TRBV5-1 to TRBJ2-5, with D tentatively TRBD1 (6 bases). The better agreement between TRBJ2-7 and the DNA end casts doubt on the J call. Germline values: CDR1 SGHRS, CDR2 YFSETQ. CDR3 length: 15 residues. The CDR3 is CASSLVARGSYEQYF. Written as DNA, the CDR3 is TGCGCCAGCAGCTTGGTTGCCAGGGGATCCTACGAGCAGTACTTC.

The chain links TRBV10-3 to TRBJ2-5, with a possible D match to TRBD2 (5 bases). The DNA end is more similar to TRBJ2-7, so the J call may be wrong. Germline V gene lookup returns CDR1 ENHRY and CDR2 SYGVKD. This CDR3 region has 14 residues. The CDR3 coding sequence is TGTGCCCTCCGGAGCGGAGGAAACTCCTACGAGCAGTACTTC. Residues: CALRSGGNSYEQYF.

The V call is TRBV5-1, the J call TRBJ2-3; TRBD2 agrees at 7 bases. Germline V gene data show CDR1 as SGHRS and CDR2 as YFSETQ. This CDR3 is built from 16 residues. V lost 2 bases, J lost 4 bases, and 10 bases stayed unmatched. The CDR3: CASSFEAAGVADTQYF. The CDR3 coding sequence is TGCGCCAGCAGCTTTGAGGCGGCGGGAGTGGCAGATACGCAGTATTTT. Looking up the rest from reference TRBV5-1 and TRBJ2-3 gives the full variable domain: KAGVTQTPRYLIKTRGQQVTLSCSPISGHRSVSWYQQTPGQGLQFLFEYFSETQRNKGNFPGRFSGRQFSNSRSEMNVSTLELGDSALYLCASSFEAAGVADTQYFGPGTRLTVL.